Shown below are 30 T cell receptor beta chains from a single sample sequenced in a study of spatial heterogeneity in lung cancer. Time point noted: sample taken at primary tumor resection. Frozen PBMC, nontumor lung or tumor provided whole RNA, which was sequenced unsorted. A single record per CDR3 protein comes from TCRdb applying MiXCR to the 5' RACE reads. The repertoire holds approximately 13,000 distinct CDR3 sequences, with roughly 5% as singletons. Sequencing used lung tumor tissue, obtained at surgery. The source of these receptors is a human donor with early-stage non-small cell lung cancer.

This clonotype is deemed medium-sized (0.01 to 0.1%). Within a library made for alpha chains, this beta chain is off target, and its count is uninformative. The V gene is TRBV20-1, the J gene TRBJ2-4, with D tentatively TRBD1 or TRBD2 (5 bases each). The germline V gene has CDR1 DFQATT and CDR2 SNEGSKA (reference sequence). CDR3 size: 18 residues. Trimming removed 1 base at V and 0 bases at J, with 19 bases between. CDR3 in amino acids: CSARVQPSTGTAKNIQYF. Written as DNA, the CDR3 is TGCAGTGCTAGAGTCCAACCTTCAACCGGGACAGCCAAAAACATTCAGTACTTC.

The sample holds many counts of this clonotype. This beta chain lies outside the target of a library built for alpha chains; its clone size means little. The V and J genes are TRBV5-1 and TRBJ1-6; 7 nucleotides align to TRBD1. V trimming: 3 bases; J trimming: 3 bases; junction bases outside the gene matches: 6. Looked up from germline, CDR1 is SGHRS and CDR2 is YFSETQ. The CDR3 length is 16 residues. The CDR3 reads CASSWGQRVYNSPLHF. DNA of the CDR3: TGCGCCAGCAGCTGGGGACAGAGAGTCTATAATTCACCCCTCCACTTT.

This clonotype was observed many times. This beta chain turned up in a library designed for alpha chains; as an off-target read, its abundance says little. This chain joins TRBV12-3 or TRBV12-4 and TRBJ2-2, with D unclear. V was trimmed by 3 bases and J by 2 bases, leaving 4 bases between them. The CDR3 totals 13 residues. The CDR3 DNA reads as TGTGCCAGCAGTTTGGGCAACACCGGGGAGCTGTTTTTT. Translation: CASSLGNTGELFF.

This clonotype was observed many times. Little can be read into the size of this beta chain, an off-target read in a library designed for alpha chains. This chain connects TRBV14 to TRBJ2-1; 7 nucleotides align to TRBD1. Germline V CDR1 and CDR2: SGHDN, FVKESK. V gave up 7 bases and J gave up 6 bases; unmatched junction bases: 9. The length of the CDR3 is 14 residues. Written as DNA, the CDR3 is TGTGCCAGCACAGCCTTGACAGGGCGCAATGAGCAGTTCTTC. It is translated as CASTALTGRNEQFF. Looking up the rest from reference TRBV14 and TRBJ2-1 gives the full variable domain: EAGVTQFPSHSVIEKGQTVTLRCDPISGHDNLYWYRRVMGKEIKFLLHFVKESKQDESGMPNNRFLAERTGGTYSTLKVQPAELEDSGVYFCASTALTGRNEQFFGPGTRLTVL.

This clonotype was detected many times. This beta chain is a stray sequence in a library constructed for alpha chains; its clone size is not meaningful. This chain joins TRBV20-1 and TRBJ1-2, with 7 bases identical to TRBD1. Germline assignment: CDR1 DFQATT and CDR2 SNEGSKA (reference sequence). The length of the CDR3 is 15 residues. The ends lost 3 bases at V and 6 bases at J; junction bases unmatched: 13. The CDR3 DNA is TGCAGTGCTAGTGATCGATACAGGGGACAAGATGGCTACACCTTC. It translates to CSASDRYRGQDGYTF.

By proportion, this clonotype is medium-sized. A library prepared for alpha chains yielded this beta chain as an off-target read; its size is of little meaning. This chain connects TRBV12-3 or TRBV12-4 to TRBJ2-7, with 10 bases identical to TRBD2. The CDR3 totals 13 residues. The junction had 4 bases not matched to a gene; V was cut back by 6 bases and J by 5 bases. CDR3 sequence reads: CASRASGSNEQYV. As DNA, the CDR3 is TGTGCCAGCAGGGCTAGCGGGAGTAACGAGCAGTACGTC.

At least ten counts were recorded for this clonotype. This beta chain is off target for a library built for alpha chains, so its abundance means little. This chain uses TRBV29-1 with TRBJ2-5; TRBD2 agrees at 12 bases. CDR3 length equals 14 residues. J gave up 3 bases and V 6 bases, and 5 bases lay outside the gene matches. The V gene's germline CDR1 is SQVTM and CDR2 ANQGSEA. CDR3 nucleotide sequence: TGCAGCGTCGGTCCTAGCGGGGGGGAAGAGACCCAGTACTTC. This translates into CSVGPSGGEETQYF.

This clonotype has at least ten counts. A library prepared for alpha chains yielded this beta chain as an off-target read; its size is of little meaning. The genes are TRBV5-1 and TRBJ2-1; 10 bases map to TRBD1. From germline, CDR1 is SGHRS and CDR2 YFSETQ. V trimming: 6 bases; J trimming: 8 bases; junction bases outside the gene matches: 8. The CDR3 consists of 14 residues. CDR3 region: CASTKTGGGYEQFF. CDR3 in DNA: TGCGCCAGCACCAAGACAGGGGGCGGCTATGAGCAGTTCTTC.

In its sample, this clonotype was seen many times. As an off-target read in a library built for alpha chains, this beta chain has a frequency of little significance. This chain uses TRBV29-1 with TRBJ2-3, with TRBD1 matching over 8 bases. The CDR3 totals 17 residues. Germline V CDR1 and CDR2: SQVTM, ANQGSEA. V shed 1 base and J 1 base; nucleotides not matched to a gene: 10. The CDR3 loop reads CSVEGAARGLGTDTQYF. CDR3 nucleotide sequence: TGCAGCGTTGAAGGGGCAGCCAGGGGGCTTGGCACAGATACGCAGTATTTT.

This clonotype showed up many times. For a library built for alpha chains, this beta chain is a stray read; little rests on its size. The rearrangement links TRBV13 to TRBJ2-5; the D is unclear. This CDR3 contains 15 residues. V gave up 0 bases and J gave up 3 bases, with 11 bases separating them. CDR1 PRHDT and CDR2 FYEKMQ come from the germline V gene (reference sequence). CDR3 coding DNA: TGTGCCAGCAGCTTAGGATATGGCGGAGAAGAGACCCAGTACTTC. It specifies CASSLGYGGEETQYF.

Details on this clonotype: This beta chain came through as a stray read in a library set up for alpha chains, and its size says little. The chain carries TRBV11-1 and TRBJ2-7; 8 bases are shared with TRBD1. The CDR3 consists of 14 residues. Germline trimming cut 7 bases from V and 2 bases from J; bases unmatched to any gene: 7. Germline V lookup: CDR1 SGHAT, CDR2 FQDESV (reference sequence). The CDR3 sequence is CASKPGQETYEQYF. The DNA of the CDR3 is TGTGCCAGCAAGCCGGGACAGGAAACCTACGAGCAGTACTTC.

This clonotype has a count of ten or more. This beta chain is an off-target read within a library intended for alpha chains, so its frequency means little. This chain uses TRBV20-1 with TRBJ1-3; 7 bases are shared with TRBD1. The CDR3 length is 15 residues. The trim removed 1 base at V and 7 bases at J, leaving 10 bases unmatched. CDR1 is DFQATT, CDR2 SNEGSKA, per germline (reference sequence). The CDR3 nucleotides read TGCAGTGCTAGAGCCGGGACAGCCCTCGGGAACACCATATATTTT. It encodes CSARAGTALGNTIYF.

This clonotype was counted at least ten times. This beta chain is an unintended read in a library built for alpha chains; its size means little. V gene TRBV6-5 combines with J gene TRBJ1-1; D gene ambiguous. The CDR3 is made up of 14 amino acids. Germline V gives CDR1 MNHEY, CDR2 SVGAGI. V lost 6 bases to trimming and J lost 8 bases, with 19 bases between them. As DNA, the CDR3 is TGTGCCAGCAGCCCTACCTCAGGAGGTGGGGAAGCTTTCTTT. Amino acid sequence: CASSPTSGGGEAFF.

This clonotype appeared many times. This beta chain came through as a stray read in a library set up for alpha chains, and its size says little. V is TRBV14 and J is TRBJ1-1, with D unresolved. The CDR3 totals 16 residues. Looked up from germline, CDR1 is SGHDN and CDR2 is FVKESK. V was shortened by 3 bases and J by 3 bases, with 17 bases between the two germline ends. CDR3 in DNA: TGTGCCAGCAGCCAGGGTGTTGGCACCCTTTACACTGAAGCTTTCTTT. Amino acids: CASSQGVGTLYTEAFF.

This clonotype showed up many times. This beta chain turned up in a library designed for alpha chains; as an off-target read, its abundance says little. The chain links TRBV7-2 to TRBJ2-5; 11 bases line up with TRBD2. The CDR3 covers 17 residues. Trimming took 2 bases from V and 6 from J; bases not matched to a gene: 11. Germline CDR1 reads SGHTA; CDR2 reads FQGNSA. The CDR3 nucleotides read TGTGCCAGCAGCTTAACTCTAGCGGGGGGCTCGGTAAAGACCCAGTACTTC. Amino acids: CASSLTLAGGSVKTQYF. Full variable domain (outside the CDR3, taken from reference TRBV7-2 and TRBJ2-5): GAGVSQSPSNKVTEKGKDVELRCDPISGHTALYWYRQSLGQGLEFLIYFQGNSAPDKSGLPSDRFSAERTGGSVSTLTIQRTQQEDSAVYLCASSLTLAGGSVKTQYFGPGTRLLVL.

To note about this clonotype: For a library built for alpha chains, this beta chain is a stray read; little rests on its size. J is TRBJ2-3 and V is TRBV7-2; the D is unclear. V dropped 1 base and J dropped 0 bases, with 11 bases sitting between them. Germline-derived CDR1 and CDR2 are SGHTA and FQGNSA. The CDR3 runs to 16 residues. For the CDR3, the DNA is TGTGCCAGCAGCTTAGTTTCCGACGTTAGCACAGATACGCAGTATTTT. It encodes CASSLVSDVSTDTQYF.

Remarks on this clonotype: A library prepared for alpha chains yielded this beta chain as an off-target read; its size is of little meaning. The gene calls are TRBV2 and TRBJ2-5; D unresolved. The CDR3 loop spans 14 amino acids. The V gene's germline CDR1 is SNHLY and CDR2 FYNNEI. Trimming took 8 bases from V and 4 from J, leaving 17 bases between them. Written as DNA, the CDR3 is TGTGCCAGCGGGCCACCCCCCCCGGCAGAGACCCAGTACTTC. Translation: CASGPPPPAETQYF.

In its sample, this clonotype was seen many times. This beta chain is an unintended read in a library built for alpha chains; its size means little. The genes are TRBV14 and TRBJ1-2; possible D gene TRBD1, 5 bases. The germline gives CDR1 SGHDN, CDR2 FVKESK. The germline V and J ends were trimmed by 1 base and 8 bases, with 14 bases remaining between them. CDR3 length equals 14 residues. The CDR3 DNA reads TGTGCCAGCAGCCAAGTCTGGTCGGGGGACGGCTACACCTTC. It yields the protein CASSQVWSGDGYTF.

By frequency in the sample, this clonotype is medium-sized (0.01 to 0.1%). A library made for alpha chains picked up this beta chain off target, so its size means little. J is TRBJ1-1 and V is TRBV7-8; tentative D call: TRBD1 (5 bases). Germline V lookup: CDR1 SGHVS, CDR2 FQNEAQ. CDR3 length: 13 amino acids. V dropped 8 bases and J dropped 3 bases, with 13 bases sitting between them. The CDR3 DNA follows: TGTGCCAGCGGTGAAGGGGAGTACACTGAAGCTTTCTTT. It translates to CASGEGEYTEAFF.

This clonotype is medium-sized (0.01 to 0.1%). As an off-target read in a library built for alpha chains, this beta chain has a frequency of little significance. The chain carries TRBV20-1 and TRBJ2-1; D is perhaps TRBD1 or TRBD2 (5 bases each). Germline values: CDR1 DFQATT, CDR2 SNEGSKA (reference sequence). The CDR3 covers 15 residues. Trimming took 3 bases from V and 0 from J, leaving 12 bases between them. CDR3 nucleotide sequence: TGCAGTGCTAGGGGGGTTACTAGCTCCTACAATGAGCAGTTCTTC. Amino acids: CSARGVTSSYNEQFF.

This clonotype was seen repeatedly, ten times or more. This beta chain is off target for a library built for alpha chains, so its abundance means little. The gene calls are TRBV9 and TRBJ2-3; 7 positions agree with TRBD2. Germline CDR1 is SGDLS and CDR2 is YYNGEE. V lost 0 bases and J lost 3; bases outside the gene matches: 4. The CDR3 is 15 residues long. The CDR3 is CASSVAGGWTDTQYF. CDR3 DNA sequence: TGTGCCAGCAGCGTAGCCGGGGGGTGGACAGATACGCAGTATTTT.

This clonotype counts as medium-sized. The library was built for alpha chains, so this beta chain is an off-target read and its size means little. The chain couples TRBV30 to TRBJ1-1; possibly TRBD1 for D (5 bases). Germline V gene data show CDR1 as GTSNPN and CDR2 as SVGIG (reference sequence). The CDR3 has 14 amino acids. V was pared by 0 bases and J by 2 bases, with 10 bases between. CDR3 nucleotides: TGTGCCTGGAGTGTACAGCAGGGCAACACTGAAGCTTTCTTT. Translation: CAWSVQQGNTEAFF.

This clonotype was counted at least ten times. For a library built for alpha chains, this beta chain is a stray read; little rests on its size. The chain couples TRBV18 to TRBJ1-5; 8 nucleotides line up with TRBD1. The CDR3 length is 15 residues. Germline values: CDR1 KGHSH, CDR2 LQKENI. Trimming took 2 bases from V and 2 from J; bases not matched to a gene: 2. This chain's CDR3 is CASSPGQGGNQPQHF. CDR3 bases: TGTGCCAGCTCACCAGGACAGGGCGGCAATCAGCCCCAGCATTTT.

At least ten counts were recorded for this clonotype. With the library built for alpha chains, this beta chain is off target and its frequency is not meaningful. The rearrangement joins TRBV20-1 to TRBJ2-1; 9 bases match TRBD2. Germline assignment: CDR1 DFQATT and CDR2 SNEGSKA (reference sequence). The CDR3 contains 16 residues. Trimming removed 6 bases from V and 7 bases from J; junction bases left unmatched: 16. The CDR3 DNA sequence: TGCAGTGCGTCAGCGGGAGGACCAAATATCCAAAATGAGCAGTTCTTC. Protein: CSASAGGPNIQNEQFF.

This clonotype was counted at least ten times. This beta chain lies outside the target of a library built for alpha chains; its clone size means little. The chain joins TRBV6-1 to TRBJ2-1, with a weak D call TRBD2 (8 bases). CDR1 is MNHNS, CDR2 SASEGT, per germline. Trimming removed 8 bases from V and 2 bases from J, with 19 bases in between. The CDR3 totals 16 residues. The CDR3 sequence: CASPEGGGGPYNEQFF. CDR3 bases: TGTGCCAGCCCCGAAGGGGGCGGGGGGCCCTACAATGAGCAGTTCTTC.

In this sample, this clonotype turned up many times. The library was designed around alpha chains, so this beta chain is a stray read whose abundance carries little weight. J is TRBJ2-5 and V is TRBV7-2, with 9 nucleotides matching TRBD1. This CDR3 has 14 residues. Looked up from germline, CDR1 is SGHTA and CDR2 is FQGNSA. The ends lost 5 bases at V and 4 bases at J; junction bases unmatched: 5. The CDR3 protein is CASSMGQGLETQYF. The CDR3 DNA reads TGTGCCAGCAGCATGGGACAGGGACTAGAGACCCAGTACTTC.

This clonotype was seen at least ten times. Because this beta chain is a stray read in a library intended to capture alpha chains, its abundance should not be given much weight. This rearrangement joins TRBV12-3 or TRBV12-4 to TRBJ1-2, with TRBD1 as a possible D gene (6 bases). The CDR3 runs 15 residues. With 4 bases removed from V and 3 bases from J, the gap between germline ends came to 15 bases. The CDR3 loop is CASSSGGGAYYGYTF. In nucleotides, the CDR3 is TGTGCCAGCAGTTCCGGCGGGGGGGCCTACTATGGCTACACCTTC.

Notes on this clonotype: The library was designed around alpha chains, so this beta chain is a stray read whose abundance carries little weight. The genes are TRBV6-6 and TRBJ2-7; TRBD1 matches at 9 bases. The germline gives CDR1 MNHNY, CDR2 SVGAGI (reference sequence). The CDR3 covers 12 residues. V was clipped by 6 bases and J by 3 bases; unmatched bases: 0. The CDR3 coding sequence is TGTGCCAGCAGGGGACAGGGCTACGAGCAGTACGTC. Translation gives CASRGQGYEQYV.

This clonotype came up many times. As an off-target read in a library built for alpha chains, this beta chain has a frequency of little significance. The rearrangement uses TRBV4-3 and TRBJ2-5; D is undetermined. Looked up from germline, CDR1 is LGHNA and CDR2 is YSLEER. The CDR3 consists of 14 residues. Trimming took 1 base from V and 2 from J, leaving 8 bases between them. CDR3 coding DNA: TGCGCCAGCAGCCAAGGACTTTCTCAAGAGACCCAGTACTTC. Translating it yields CASSQGLSQETQYF.

In its sample, this clonotype was seen many times. Being off target in a library aimed at alpha chains, this beta chain has a size of little meaning. The chain uses TRBV20-1 and TRBJ2-2; D may be TRBD1 or TRBD2 (6 bases each). V gave up 4 bases and J gave up 3 bases, with 12 bases separating them. CDR3 size: 14 residues. Germline CDR1 is DFQATT and CDR2 is SNEGSKA (reference sequence). CDR3 residues: CSANREEDTGELFF. The CDR3 DNA is TGCAGTGCTAACAGGGAGGAGGACACCGGGGAGCTGTTTTTT.